Sequencing of this T cell receptor (beta chain) was carried out in a study of T cells in Graves' hyperthyroidism and ophthalmopathy. Patients aged 18 to 65 had newly diagnosed hyperthyroidism that had lasted under 2 months. Fresh 10 ml peripheral blood yielded PBMCs. On this clonotype: Antigen specificity is unknown.

General observations from the study: Ophthalmopathy was separated from stable hyperthyroidism by a 13 V-J model. Blood also showed most of the thyroid clonotypes that were expanded above 0.001.

RNA transcripts served as the template for amplifying TCR beta CDR3 regions. In the first-round RT-PCR of the TCR CDR3, the HTBI primer set was used. TCRdb reanalysed the multiplex PCR reads using MiXCR and keeps one entry per CDR3 protein. In the table there are just under 750,000 distinct CDR3 sequences, 35% of which are singletons. Germline CDR1 is SGHDN and CDR2 is FVKESK. This CDR3 region has 15 residues. Trimming cost V 0 bases and J 4 bases, with 11 bases left between them. This sequence was found in a middle-aged woman with Graves' hyperthyroidism. The chain employs TRBV14 and TRBJ2-3; TRBD1 is a possible D gene (6 bases). Sequencing used blood. The CDR3 DNA is TGTGCCAGCAGCCAAGATGGGACAAGCGCAGATACGCAGTATTTT. Its protein product is CASSQDGTSADTQYF.